Presented here are 3 T cell receptor beta chains from one specimen sequenced in a study of blood T cell repertoires in COVID-19. Assay: immunoSEQ multiplex PCR; the TCRdb copy retains only in-frame clones and omits some. The sample includes some 250,000 clones, more than 75% seen only once; the top ten take 0.99%. The sequenced sample was peripheral blood. These receptors all stem from a woman in her thirties or forties who had recovered from COVID-19.

The V gene is TRBV7-9, the J gene TRBJ1-5; perhaps TRBD1 as D (5 bases). Germline CDR1 and CDR2: SEHNR and FQNEAQ (reference sequence). This CDR3 region has 14 residues. Between the trimmed V and J ends, which lost 0 bases and 6 bases, there was a span of 9 bases. This chain's CDR3 is CASSLAGGGQPQHF. The DNA of the CDR3 is TGTGCCAGCAGCTTAGCGGGGGGTGGTCAGCCCCAGCATTTT.

V gene TRBV27 combines with J gene TRBJ1-2, with 7 positions matching TRBD1. The CDR3 has 15 amino acids. The germline gives CDR1 MNHEY, CDR2 SMNVEV (reference sequence). The V and J ends lost 8 bases and 4 bases, in that order; junction bases with no gene match: 13. CDR3 protein: CASSGGGGLGYGYTF. As DNA, the CDR3 is TGTGCCAGCTCGGGAGGGGGCGGGCTCGGCTATGGCTACACCTTC.

This chain joins TRBV5-1 and TRBJ1-4; 9 nucleotides align to TRBD1. The CDR3 totals 15 residues. The V gene's germline CDR1 is SGHRS and CDR2 YFSETQ. Losses at the gene ends were 3 bases for V and 3 bases for J; bases not matched to a gene: 3. The CDR3 region has the DNA TGCGCCAGCAGCTCCGGACAGGGGCCTAATGAAAAACTGTTTTTT. Translated: CASSSGQGPNEKLFF. Based on the CDR3 plus reference TRBV5-1 and TRBJ1-4, the full variable domain is KAGVTQTPRYLIKTRGQQVTLSCSPISGHRSVSWYQQTPGQGLQFLFEYFSETQRNKGNFPGRFSGRQFSNSRSEMNVSTLELGDSALYLCASSSGQGPNEKLFFGSGTQLSVL.